These 3 T cell receptor beta chains share one sample of origin, sequenced in a study of blood T cell repertoires in COVID-19. Profiling relied on immunoSEQ multiplex PCR, and the TCRdb table lists in-frame clones only, not all of them. The data show about 300,000 clones, with roughly 89% seen just once and 1.7% held by the top ten. Sequencing used PBMCs or T cells enriched from blood (not recorded which). The receptors stem from a woman aged 40 to 55 who had recovered from COVID-19.

The chain joins TRBV2 to TRBJ1-1, with a tentative D call TRBD1 (5 bases). From germline, CDR1 is SNHLY and CDR2 FYNNEI. V was clipped by 6 bases and J by 5 bases, with 16 bases between them. This CDR3 has 14 amino acids. This chain's CDR3 is CASSAGRIKTEAFF. The CDR3 DNA sequence: TGTGCCAGCAGCGCGGGACGGATCAAAACTGAAGCTTTCTTT. The full variable domain, completed using reference TRBV2 and TRBJ1-1, is EPEVTQTPSHQVTQMGQEVILRCVPISNHLYFYWYRQILGQKVEFLVSFYNNEISEKSEIFDDQFSVERPDGSNFTLKIRSTKLEDSAMYFCASSAGRIKTEAFFGQGTRLTVV.

The CDR3 sequence: CASSPGGQGKGYTF. CDR3 nucleotide sequence: TGTGCCAGCAGCCCCGGCGGACAGGGTAAAGGCTACACCTTC. The chain uses TRBV7-9 and TRBJ1-2, with TRBD1 matching 8 bases. J was trimmed by 8 bases and V by 5 bases; bases with no gene match: 10. The CDR3 has 14 amino acids. CDR1 SEHNR and CDR2 FQNEAQ come from the germline V gene (reference sequence).

The V call is TRBV14, the J call TRBJ2-5, with a tentative D call TRBD2 (5 bases). In germline, CDR1 is SGHDN, CDR2 FVKESK. The ends were cut back, 3 bases at V and 2 bases at J, with 22 bases in the middle. The CDR3 sequence is 18 residues long. The DNA of the CDR3 is TGTGCCAGCAGCCATCGGACTGTTCTCCTGAATGATCAAGAGACCCAGTACTTC. Its protein is CASSHRTVLLNDQETQYF.